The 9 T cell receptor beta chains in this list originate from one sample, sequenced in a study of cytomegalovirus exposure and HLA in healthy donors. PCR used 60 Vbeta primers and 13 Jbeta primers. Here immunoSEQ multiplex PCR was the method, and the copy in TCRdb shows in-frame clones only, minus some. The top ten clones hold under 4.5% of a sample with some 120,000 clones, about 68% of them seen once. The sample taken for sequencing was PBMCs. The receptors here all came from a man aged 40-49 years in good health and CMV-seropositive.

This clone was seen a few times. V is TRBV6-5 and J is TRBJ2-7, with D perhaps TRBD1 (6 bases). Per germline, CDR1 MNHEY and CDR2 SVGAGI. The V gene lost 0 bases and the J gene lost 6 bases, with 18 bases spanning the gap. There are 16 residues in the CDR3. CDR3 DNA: TGTGCCAGCAGTTACTCCACAGGGTTGGGGCCCCGCGAGCAGTACTTC. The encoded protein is CASSYSTGLGPREQYF.

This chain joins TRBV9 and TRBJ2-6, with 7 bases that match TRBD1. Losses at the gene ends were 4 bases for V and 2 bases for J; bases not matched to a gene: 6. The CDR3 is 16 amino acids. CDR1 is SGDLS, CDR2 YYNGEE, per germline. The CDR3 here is CASSTRTGPGANVLTF. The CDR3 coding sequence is TGTGCCAGCAGCACCCGGACAGGTCCTGGGGCCAACGTCCTGACTTTC.

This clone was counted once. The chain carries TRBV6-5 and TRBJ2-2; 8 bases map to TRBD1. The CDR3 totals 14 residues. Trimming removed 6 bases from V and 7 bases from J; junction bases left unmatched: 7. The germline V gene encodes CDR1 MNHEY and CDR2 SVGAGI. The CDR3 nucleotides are TGTGCCAGCAGCCGACAGGGGAAGGTCGGGGAGCTGTTTTTT. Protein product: CASSRQGKVGELFF.

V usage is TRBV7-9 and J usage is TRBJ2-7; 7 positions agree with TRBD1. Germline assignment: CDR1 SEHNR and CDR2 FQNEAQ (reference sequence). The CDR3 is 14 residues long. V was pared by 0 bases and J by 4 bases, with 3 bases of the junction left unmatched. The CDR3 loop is CASSLAGGAYEQYF. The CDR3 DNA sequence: TGTGCCAGCAGCTTAGCAGGGGGCGCGTACGAGCAGTACTTC.

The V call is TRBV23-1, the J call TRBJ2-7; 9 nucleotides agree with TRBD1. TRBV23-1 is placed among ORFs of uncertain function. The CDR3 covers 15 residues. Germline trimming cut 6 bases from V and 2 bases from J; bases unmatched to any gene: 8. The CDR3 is CASRKPQGAPYEQYF. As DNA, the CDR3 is TGCGCCAGCAGGAAACCACAGGGGGCCCCCTACGAGCAGTACTTC.

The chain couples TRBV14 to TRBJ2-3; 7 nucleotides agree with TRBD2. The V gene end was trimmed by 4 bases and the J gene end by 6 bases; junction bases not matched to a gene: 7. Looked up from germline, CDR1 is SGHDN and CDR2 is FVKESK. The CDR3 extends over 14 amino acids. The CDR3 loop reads CASSPGGSADTQYF. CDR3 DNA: TGTGCCAGCAGCCCGGGGGGATCCGCGGATACGCAGTATTTT.

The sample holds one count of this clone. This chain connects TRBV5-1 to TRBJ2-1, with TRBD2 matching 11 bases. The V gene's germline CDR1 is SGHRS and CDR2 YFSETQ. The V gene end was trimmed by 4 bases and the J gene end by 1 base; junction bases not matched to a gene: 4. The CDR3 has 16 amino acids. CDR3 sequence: CASSTTSGNSYNEQFF. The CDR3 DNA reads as TGCGCCAGCAGCACGACTAGCGGGAATTCCTACAATGAGCAGTTCTTC.

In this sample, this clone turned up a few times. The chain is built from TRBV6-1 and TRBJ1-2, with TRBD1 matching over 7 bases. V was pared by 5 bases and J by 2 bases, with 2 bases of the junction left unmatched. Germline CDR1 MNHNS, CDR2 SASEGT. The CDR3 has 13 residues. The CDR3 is CASSTTGNYGYTF. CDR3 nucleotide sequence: TGTGCCAGCAGTACGACAGGGAACTATGGCTACACCTTC.

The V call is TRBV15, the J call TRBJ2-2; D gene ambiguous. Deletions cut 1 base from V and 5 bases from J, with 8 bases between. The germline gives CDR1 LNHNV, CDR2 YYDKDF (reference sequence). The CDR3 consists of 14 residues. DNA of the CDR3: TGTGCCACCAGCAGAGGAACTTTGACCGGGGAGCTGTTTTTT. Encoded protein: CATSRGTLTGELFF.